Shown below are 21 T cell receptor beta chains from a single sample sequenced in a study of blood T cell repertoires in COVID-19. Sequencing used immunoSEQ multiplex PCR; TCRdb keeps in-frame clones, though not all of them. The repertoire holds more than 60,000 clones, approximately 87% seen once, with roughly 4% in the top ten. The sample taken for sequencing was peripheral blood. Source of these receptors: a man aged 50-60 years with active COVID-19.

CDR3 nucleotide sequence: TGTGCCACCAGCAGAGCCTCAGGGGTCTTGAATGAGCAGTTCTTC. Its protein product is CATSRASGVLNEQFF. The V gene is TRBV15, the J gene TRBJ2-1, with D maybe TRBD1 (6 bases). This CDR3 spans 15 amino acids. Trimming shortened V by 1 base and J by 7 bases, and 14 bases separated the two germline ends. Germline CDR1 reads LNHNV; CDR2 reads YYDKDF (reference sequence).

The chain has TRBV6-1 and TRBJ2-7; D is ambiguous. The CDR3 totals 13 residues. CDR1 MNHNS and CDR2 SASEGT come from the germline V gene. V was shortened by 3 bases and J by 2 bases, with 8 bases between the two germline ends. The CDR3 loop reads CASSDSRAYEQYF. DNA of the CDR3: TGTGCCAGCAGTGATAGTCGGGCCTACGAGCAGTACTTC.

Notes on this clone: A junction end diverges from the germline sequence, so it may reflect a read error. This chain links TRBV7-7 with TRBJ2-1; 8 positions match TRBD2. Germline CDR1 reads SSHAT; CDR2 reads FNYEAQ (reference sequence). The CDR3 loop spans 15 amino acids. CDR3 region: CASSLRGGPYNEQFF. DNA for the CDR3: TGTGCTAGCAGCTTACGGGGGGGGCCTTACAATGAGCAGTTCTTC.

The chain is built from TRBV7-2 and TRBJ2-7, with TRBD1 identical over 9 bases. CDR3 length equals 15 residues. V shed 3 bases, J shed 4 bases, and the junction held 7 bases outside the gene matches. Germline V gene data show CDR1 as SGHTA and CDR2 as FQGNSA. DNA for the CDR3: TGTGCCAGCAGCTTCACAGGGGGCTCTGTTTACGAGCAGTACTTC. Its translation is CASSFTGGSVYEQYF. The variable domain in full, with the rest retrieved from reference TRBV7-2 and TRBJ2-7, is GAGVSQSPSNKVTEKGKDVELRCDPISGHTALYWYRQSLGQGLEFLIYFQGNSAPDKSGLPSDRFSAERTGGSVSTLTIQRTQQEDSAVYLCASSFTGGSVYEQYFGPGTRLTVT.

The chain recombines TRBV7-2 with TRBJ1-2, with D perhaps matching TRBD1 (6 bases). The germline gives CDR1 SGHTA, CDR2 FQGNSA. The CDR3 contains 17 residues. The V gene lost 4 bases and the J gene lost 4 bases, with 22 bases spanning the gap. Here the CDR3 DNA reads TGTGCCAGCAGCTCCCAGGGGTCCCTATCTCTAGGCTATGGCTACACCTTC. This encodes CASSSQGSLSLGYGYTF. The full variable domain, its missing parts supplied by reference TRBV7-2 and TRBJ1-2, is GAGVSQSPSNKVTEKGKDVELRCDPISGHTALYWYRQSLGQGLEFLIYFQGNSAPDKSGLPSDRFSAERTGGSVSTLTIQRTQQEDSAVYLCASSSQGSLSLGYGYTFGSGTRLTVV.

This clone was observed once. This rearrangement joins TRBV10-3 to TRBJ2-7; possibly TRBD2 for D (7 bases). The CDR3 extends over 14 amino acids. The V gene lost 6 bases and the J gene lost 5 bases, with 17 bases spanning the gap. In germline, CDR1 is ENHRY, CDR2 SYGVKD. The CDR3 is CAISRGRGSNEQYF. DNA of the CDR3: TGTGCCATCAGCCGGGGGAGGGGGTCCAACGAGCAGTACTTC.

CDR3 region: CASSPPSKGRRNTEAFF. The CDR3 region has the DNA TGTGCCAGCTCACCACCGTCTAAGGGGCGCAGGAACACTGAAGCTTTCTTT. The chain couples TRBV18 to TRBJ1-1, with a possible D match to TRBD1 (5 bases). V lost 0 bases and J 1 base, leaving 15 bases between the germline ends. Germline V gene lookup returns CDR1 KGHSH and CDR2 LQKENI. This CDR3 region has 17 residues.

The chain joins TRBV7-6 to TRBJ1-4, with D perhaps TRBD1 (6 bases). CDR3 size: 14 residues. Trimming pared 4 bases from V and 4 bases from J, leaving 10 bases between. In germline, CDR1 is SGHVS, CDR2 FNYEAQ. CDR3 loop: CASSSGQINEKLFF. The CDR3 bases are TGTGCCAGCAGCTCTGGACAGATTAATGAAAAACTGTTTTTT. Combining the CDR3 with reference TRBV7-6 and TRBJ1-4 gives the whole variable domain GAGVSQSPRYKVTKRGQDVALRCDPISGHVSLYWYRQALGQGPEFLTYFNYEAQQDKSGLPNDRFSAERPEGSISTLTIQRTEQRDSAMYRCASSSGQINEKLFFGSGTQLSVL.

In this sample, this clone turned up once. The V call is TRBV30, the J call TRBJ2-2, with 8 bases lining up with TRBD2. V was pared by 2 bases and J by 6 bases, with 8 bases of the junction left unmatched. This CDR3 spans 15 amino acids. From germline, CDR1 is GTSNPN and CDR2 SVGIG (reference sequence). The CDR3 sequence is CAWSRSGSPPGELFF. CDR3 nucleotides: TGTGCCTGGAGTAGGAGCGGGAGCCCCCCCGGGGAGCTGTTTTTT.

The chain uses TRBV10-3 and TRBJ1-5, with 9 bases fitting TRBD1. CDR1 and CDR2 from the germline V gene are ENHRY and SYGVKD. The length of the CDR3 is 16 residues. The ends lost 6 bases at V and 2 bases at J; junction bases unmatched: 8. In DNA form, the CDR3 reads TGTGCCATCAGCCCGACAGGGGGGGCGGGCAATCAGCCCCAGCATTTT. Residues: CAISPTGGAGNQPQHF.

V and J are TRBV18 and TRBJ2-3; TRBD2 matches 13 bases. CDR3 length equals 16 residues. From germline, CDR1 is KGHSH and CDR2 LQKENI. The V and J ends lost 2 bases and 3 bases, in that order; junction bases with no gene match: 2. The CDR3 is CASSPEGLAGTDTQYF. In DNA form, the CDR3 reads TGTGCCAGCTCACCAGAGGGACTAGCGGGAACAGATACGCAGTATTTT. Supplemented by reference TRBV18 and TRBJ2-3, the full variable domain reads NAGVMQNPRHLVRRRGQEARLRCSPMKGHSHVYWYRQLPEEGLKFMVYLQKENIIDESGMPKERFSAEFPKEGPSILRIQQVVRGDSAAYFCASSPEGLAGTDTQYFGPGTRLTVL.

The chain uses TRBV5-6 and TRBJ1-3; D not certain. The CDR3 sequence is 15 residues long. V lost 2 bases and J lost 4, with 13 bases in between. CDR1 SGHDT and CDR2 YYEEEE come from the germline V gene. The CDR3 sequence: CASSFGKDWGNTIYF. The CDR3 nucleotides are TGTGCCAGCAGCTTCGGGAAAGATTGGGGAAACACCATATATTTT.

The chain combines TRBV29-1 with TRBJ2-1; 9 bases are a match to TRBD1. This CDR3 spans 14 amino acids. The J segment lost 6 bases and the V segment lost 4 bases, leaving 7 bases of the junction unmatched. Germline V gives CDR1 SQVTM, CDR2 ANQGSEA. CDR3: CSVGHRGRINEQFF. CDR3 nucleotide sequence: TGCAGCGTTGGGCACAGGGGGCGTATCAATGAGCAGTTCTTC.

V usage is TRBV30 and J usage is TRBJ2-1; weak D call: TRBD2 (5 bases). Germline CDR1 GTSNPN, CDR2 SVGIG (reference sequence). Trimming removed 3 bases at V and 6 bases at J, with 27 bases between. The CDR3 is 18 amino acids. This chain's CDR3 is CAWRPPDPSSLALNEQFF. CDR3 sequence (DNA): TGTGCCTGGAGGCCCCCCGACCCATCTAGCTTGGCCCTCAATGAGCAGTTCTTC.

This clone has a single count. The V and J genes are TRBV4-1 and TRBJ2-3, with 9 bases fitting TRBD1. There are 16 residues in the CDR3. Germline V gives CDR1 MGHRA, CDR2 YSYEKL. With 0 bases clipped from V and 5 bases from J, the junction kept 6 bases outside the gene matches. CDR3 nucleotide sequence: TGCGCCAGCAGCCAAGATGGACAGGGGTTCGGAGATACGCAGTATTTT. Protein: CASSQDGQGFGDTQYF.

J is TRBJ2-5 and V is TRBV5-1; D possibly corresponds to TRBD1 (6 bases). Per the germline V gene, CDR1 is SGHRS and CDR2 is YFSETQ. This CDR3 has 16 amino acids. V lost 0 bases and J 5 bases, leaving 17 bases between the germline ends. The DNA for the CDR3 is TGCGCCAGCAGCTTGGCGCCGGGACAAGGGGGTGAGACCCAGTACTTC. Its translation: CASSLAPGQGGETQYF. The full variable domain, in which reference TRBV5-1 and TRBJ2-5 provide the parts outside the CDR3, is KAGVTQTPRYLIKTRGQQVTLSCSPISGHRSVSWYQQTPGQGLQFLFEYFSETQRNKGNFPGRFSGRQFSNSRSEMNVSTLELGDSALYLCASSLAPGQGGETQYFGPGTRLLVL.

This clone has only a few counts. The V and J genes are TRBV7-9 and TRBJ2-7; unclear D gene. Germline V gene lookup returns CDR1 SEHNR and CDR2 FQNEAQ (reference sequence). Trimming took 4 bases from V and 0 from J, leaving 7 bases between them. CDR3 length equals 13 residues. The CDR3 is CASSSPSSYEQYF. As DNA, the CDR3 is TGTGCCAGCAGCTCCCCGAGCTCCTACGAGCAGTACTTC.

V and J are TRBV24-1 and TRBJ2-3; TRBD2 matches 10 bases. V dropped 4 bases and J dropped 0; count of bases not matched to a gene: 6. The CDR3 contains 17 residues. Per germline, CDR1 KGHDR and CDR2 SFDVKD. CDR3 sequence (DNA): TGTGCCACCAGTGACCCATTAGCGGGAGGAAGCACAGATACGCAGTATTTT. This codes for CATSDPLAGGSTDTQYF.

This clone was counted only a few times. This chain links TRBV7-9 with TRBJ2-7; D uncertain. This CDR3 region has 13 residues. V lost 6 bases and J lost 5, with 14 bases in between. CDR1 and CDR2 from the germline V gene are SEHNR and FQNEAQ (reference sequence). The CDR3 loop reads CASSRGGWDEQYF. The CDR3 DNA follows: TGTGCCAGCAGTCGAGGTGGTTGGGACGAGCAGTACTTC. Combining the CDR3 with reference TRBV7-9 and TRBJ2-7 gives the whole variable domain DTGVSQNPRHKITKRGQNVTFRCDPISEHNRLYWYRQTLGQGPEFLTYFQNEAQLEKSRLLSDRFSAERPKGSFSTLEIQRTEQGDSAMYLCASSRGGWDEQYFGPGTRLTVT.

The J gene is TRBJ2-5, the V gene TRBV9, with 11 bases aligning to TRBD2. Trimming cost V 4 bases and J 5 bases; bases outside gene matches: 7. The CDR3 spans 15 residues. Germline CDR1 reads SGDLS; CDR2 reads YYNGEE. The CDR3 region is CASSTGTSGRETQYF. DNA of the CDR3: TGTGCCAGCAGCACGGGGACTAGCGGAAGGGAGACCCAGTACTTC.

CDR3 sequence reads: CSVEIRGTTTTEAFF. In nucleotides, the CDR3 is TGCAGCGTTGAAATTAGGGGGACAACCACCACTGAAGCTTTCTTT. The chain links TRBV29-1 to TRBJ1-1, with D possibly TRBD1 on 6 matching bases. Trimming shortened V by 2 bases and J by 4 bases, and 17 bases separated the two germline ends. The CDR3 runs 15 residues. Germline V gene sequence: CDR1 SQVTM, CDR2 ANQGSEA.